This T cell receptor (beta chain) was identified in a study of blood T cell repertoires in COVID-19. Study in general: The United States, Italy and Spain provided the acute and convalescent COVID-19 samples. The analysed material was cDNA or gDNA that came from T cells, B-cell-depleted T cells, or PBMCs.

As handled by the study authors: Estimation of nucleated cell counts was performed using reference gene primer amplification. Profiled with immunoSEQ multiplex PCR; TCRdb holds only in-frame clones, not every one. V, J and clone size were drawn from that table, and D and trimming were deduced from the DNA. The data show under 450,000 clones, with 75% to 90% seen just once and under 8.5% held by the top ten. Patients at the Seattle site were enrolled during active infection and followed longitudinally. CDR1 and CDR2 from the germline V gene are MGHRA and YSYEKL. CDR3 length equals 16 residues. V lost 3 bases, J lost 2 bases, and 5 bases stayed unmatched.

The source of this sequence is an older woman with COVID-19, enrolled during active disease. This chain links TRBV4-1 with TRBJ2-2; 8 nucleotides align to TRBD2. Source material: peripheral blood. Here the CDR3 DNA reads TGCGCCAGCAGCCAGGCGCGGGGGGTAAACACCGGGGAGCTGTTTTTT. This sequence encodes CASSQARGVNTGELFF.